These T cell receptor beta chains were read from a single sample in a study of blood T cell repertoires in COVID-19. TCRdb keeps only in-frame clones here, not all; method: immunoSEQ multiplex PCR. The sample consists of about 90,000 clones, about 85% of them appearing once. Sequenced material: peripheral blood. These receptors were collected from a male donor with acute or convalescent COVID-19. CDR3s include the opening cysteine and the closing phenylalanine or tryptophan. D genes are given only for firm matches. Rows may omit the clone size; those that give it use once, few, many or a size class.

v_gene,j_gene,d_gene,abundance,CDR3nt,CDR3aa
TRBV3-1/TRBV3-2,TRBJ2-5,-,-,TGTGCCAGCAGCCCCCCAGGGGAGGGGGGGTGGAAGACCCAGTACTTC,CASSPPGEGGWKTQYF
TRBV3-1/TRBV3-2,TRBJ1-6,-,-,TGTGCCAGCAGCCAAGTGGCCCCGGGGTCACCCCTCCACTTT,CASSQVAPGSPLHF
TRBV7-2,TRBJ2-2,TRBD1,-,TGTGCCAGCAGGTCGGGACAGGGGGGGACCCGGGAGCTGTTTTTT,CASRSGQGGTRELFF
TRBV5-8,TRBJ1-4,TRBD1,once,TGTGCCACCAGACGTGAGGACAGGGGGCGCGATGAAAAACTGTTTTTT,CATRREDRGRDEKLFF
TRBV2,TRBJ2-3,TRBD1,once,TGTGCCAGCAGTGAGGCAGGACAGGGGGCAGATACGCAGTATTTT,CASSEAGQGADTQYF
TRBV9,TRBJ2-3,-,once,TGTGCCAGCAGCCCCGGGGGGCGATCAGATACGCAGTATTTT,CASSPGGRSDTQYF
TRBV6-5,TRBJ1-1,-,-,TGTGCCAGCTATCTCCCGGGGTGGGGTGAAGCTTTCTTT,CASYLPGWGEAFF
TRBV7-2,TRBJ2-7,-,-,TGTGCCAGCAGCTTAGAAGCGCTCAGCTCCTACGAGCAGTACTTC,CASSLEALSSYEQYF
TRBV7-2,TRBJ2-5,TRBD2,-,TGTGCCAGCAGCTCCAGACTAGCGGGGGCCTCAGGAACCCAGTACTTC,CASSSRLAGASGTQYF
TRBV20-1,TRBJ1-1,-,-,TGCAGTGCTAGGCCCCCGGGGTTGGCTTTCTTT,CSARPPGLAFF
TRBV7-9,TRBJ2-7,TRBD2,-,TGTGCCAGCAGCGGGCGCTGGGGGGGTGAGCAGTACTTC,CASSGRWGGEQYF
TRBV3-1/TRBV3-2,TRBJ1-6,-,-,TGTGCCAGCAGCCAAGATACACAGGGCTATAATTCACCCCTCCACTTT,CASSQDTQGYNSPLHF
TRBV6-5,TRBJ1-5,-,-,TGTGCCAGCAGTCACTCGGGGGGAGGCCAGCCCCAGCATTTT,CASSHSGGGQPQHF
TRBV30,TRBJ2-5,TRBD2,-,TGTGCCTGGTGGGGGGCGGGGGGCTCGGAGACCCAGTACTTC,CAWWGAGGSETQYF
TRBV5-4,TRBJ2-3,TRBD1,-,TGTGCCAGCAGAACCACAGGGGCAGATACGCAGTATTTT,CASRTTGADTQYF
TRBV6-5,TRBJ1-5,TRBD1,-,TGTGCCAGCAATGGACAGGGCCCAGGTGTTAGACCCCAGCATTTT,CASNGQGPGVRPQHF
TRBV27,TRBJ2-2,TRBD2,few,TGTGCCAGCGCGGGGGTGACCGGGGAGCTGTTTTTT,CASAGVTGELFF
TRBV7-2,TRBJ2-7,TRBD2,few,TGTGCCAGCAGCCCGACTAGCGGGTTCTCCTACGAGCAGTACTTC,CASSPTSGFSYEQYF
TRBV7-9,TRBJ2-7,TRBD1,-,TGTGCCAGCAGTGAACAGGGGAAATCCTACGAGCAGTACTTC,CASSEQGKSYEQYF
TRBV19,TRBJ2-7,TRBD2,-,TGTGCCAGTAGTGGGGAGGGGAAGCCTTCCTACGAGCAGTACTTC,CASSGEGKPSYEQYF
TRBV27,TRBJ2-3,-,few,TGTGCCAGCAGTTTATCGAGAGCCACAGATACGCAGTATTTT,CASSLSRATDTQYF
TRBV30,TRBJ2-5,TRBD2,-,TGTGCCTGGAAAGGGACTAGCGGGGGAGAGACCCAGTACTTC,CAWKGTSGGETQYF